This T cell receptor beta chain stems from a study of tumor and adjacent non-tumor tissue in lung cancer. Whole-study results and caveats: Higher tumor TCR diversity was associated with shorter survival.

The template was RNA from unsorted bulk tissue. The normal lung tissue was taken more than 3 cm from the tumor edge. V lost 3 bases and J lost 2, with 14 bases in between. Germline-derived CDR1 and CDR2 are GTSNPN and SVGIG (reference sequence). CDR3 length: 16 amino acids. A modified ARM-PCR protocol with three rounds of nested PCR amplified TCRbeta. TCRdb re-called the multiplex PCR reads through MiXCR, storing one row per CDR3 protein. The data contain under 80,000 distinct CDR3 sequences, roughly 77% of them seen just once; the ten biggest clones take up 35% to 55%. A note on this clonotype: Antigen unknown. A much larger clone lies one base from this, so it may be a read error.

The clonotype originates from a man between 60 and 75 years old with non-small cell lung cancer. The source material was distant non-tumor lung tissue. The chain has TRBV30 and TRBJ1-6, with D perhaps TRBD1 (5 bases). The CDR3 is CAWSQAGVTYNSPLHF. The CDR3 coding sequence is TGTGCCTGGAGCCAGGCGGGGGTCACCTATAATTCACCCCTCCACTTT.